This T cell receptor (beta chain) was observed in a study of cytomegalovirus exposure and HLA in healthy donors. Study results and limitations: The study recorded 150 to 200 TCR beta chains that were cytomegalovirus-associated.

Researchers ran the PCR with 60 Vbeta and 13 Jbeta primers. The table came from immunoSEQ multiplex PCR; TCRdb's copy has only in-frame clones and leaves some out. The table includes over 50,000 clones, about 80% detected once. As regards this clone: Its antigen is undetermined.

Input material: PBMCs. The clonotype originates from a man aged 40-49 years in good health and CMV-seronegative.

Here the CDR3 DNA reads TGTGCTAGTGGCGAGACAGGGGTGGGGAATCCACCCCTCCACTTT. The encoded protein is CASGETGVGNPPLHF. The gene calls are TRBV12-5 and TRBJ1-6; 8 positions match TRBD1. The CDR3 contains 15 residues. Germline V gene lookup returns CDR1 LGHNT and CDR2 FRNRAP. The J segment lost 11 bases and the V segment lost 6 bases, leaving 12 bases of the junction unmatched.